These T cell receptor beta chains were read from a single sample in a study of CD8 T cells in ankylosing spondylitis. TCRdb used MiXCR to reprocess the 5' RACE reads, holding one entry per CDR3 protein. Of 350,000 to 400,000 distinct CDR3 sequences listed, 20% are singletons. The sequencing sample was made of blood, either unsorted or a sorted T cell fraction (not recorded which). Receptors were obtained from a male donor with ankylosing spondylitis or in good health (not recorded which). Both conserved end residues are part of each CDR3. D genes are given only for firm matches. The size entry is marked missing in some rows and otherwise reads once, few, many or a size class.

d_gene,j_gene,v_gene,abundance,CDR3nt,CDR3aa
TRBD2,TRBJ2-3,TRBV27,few,TGTGCCAGCAGTTTATGGGTAGCGGGGGCCCACACAGATACGCAGTATTTT,CASSLWVAGAHTDTQYF
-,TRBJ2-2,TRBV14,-,TGTGCCAGCAGCCAAGGCCCCAGGGAGTGGGCCGGGGAGCTGTTTTTT,CASSQGPREWAGELFF
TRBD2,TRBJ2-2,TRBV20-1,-,TGCAGTGCTAAAGGACTAGCGGGGGAGACCGGGGAGCTGTTTTTT,CSAKGLAGETGELFF
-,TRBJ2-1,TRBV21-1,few,TGTGCCAGCAGCAAAGTGGAAGACAGGGGGCTCTTGAATGAGCAGTTCTTC,CASSKVEDRGLLNEQFF
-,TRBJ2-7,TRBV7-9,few,TGTGCCAGCAGCCGACGGGGGCACCAAAGTGTCGAGCAGTACTTC,CASSRRGHQSVEQYF
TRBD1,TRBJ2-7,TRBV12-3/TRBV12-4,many,TGTGCCAGCAGCTTGGACAGGGCCTACGAGCAGTACTTC,CASSLDRAYEQYF
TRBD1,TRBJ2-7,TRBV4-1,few,TGCGCCAGCAGCCCCCCGGACAGGTCCACAAATTACTACGAGCAGTACTTC,CASSPPDRSTNYYEQYF
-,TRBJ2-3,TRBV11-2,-,TGTGCCAGCAGCGTATACAAGGACTCTCCGAGGAATACGCAGTATTTT,CASSVYKDSPRNTQYF
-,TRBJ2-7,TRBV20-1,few,TGCAGTGCCAAGAGTTACGGGGGAGGTGGGGGTTACGAGCAGTACTTC,CSAKSYGGGGGYEQYF
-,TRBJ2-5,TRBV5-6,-,TGTGCCAGCAGCTTACGACAGCCCCGGGAGACCCAGTACTTC,CASSLRQPRETQYF
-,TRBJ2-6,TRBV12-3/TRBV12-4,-,TGTGCCAGCAGTTTATGGGGCGGCAGGGACTCTGGGGCCAACGTCCTGACTTTC,CASSLWGGRDSGANVLTF
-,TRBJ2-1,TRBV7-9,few,TGTGCCAGCACCCCCCAGGGGCCCTACAATGAGCAGTTCTTC,CASTPQGPYNEQFF
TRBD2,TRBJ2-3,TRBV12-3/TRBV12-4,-,TGTGCCAGCAGTTTAATGCGGGGGGCCTACACAGATACGCAGTATTTT,CASSLMRGAYTDTQYF